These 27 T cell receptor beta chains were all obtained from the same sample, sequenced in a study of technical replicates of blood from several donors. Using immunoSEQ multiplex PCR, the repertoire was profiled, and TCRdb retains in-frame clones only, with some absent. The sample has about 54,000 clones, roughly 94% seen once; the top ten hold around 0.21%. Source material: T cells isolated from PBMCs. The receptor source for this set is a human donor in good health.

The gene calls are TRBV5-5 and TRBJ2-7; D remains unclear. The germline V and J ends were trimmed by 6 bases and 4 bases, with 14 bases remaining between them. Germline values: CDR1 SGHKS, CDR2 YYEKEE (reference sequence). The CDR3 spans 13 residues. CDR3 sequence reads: CASTPISRYEQYF. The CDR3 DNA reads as TGTGCCAGCACCCCGATCTCTAGGTACGAGCAGTACTTC.

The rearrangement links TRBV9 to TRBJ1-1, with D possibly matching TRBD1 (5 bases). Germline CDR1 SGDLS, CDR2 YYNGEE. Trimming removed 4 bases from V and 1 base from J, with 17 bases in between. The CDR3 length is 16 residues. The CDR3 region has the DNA TGTGCCAGCAGCCCCCAGGGAGGTCTTTCGAACACTGAAGCTTTCTTT. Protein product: CASSPQGGLSNTEAFF.

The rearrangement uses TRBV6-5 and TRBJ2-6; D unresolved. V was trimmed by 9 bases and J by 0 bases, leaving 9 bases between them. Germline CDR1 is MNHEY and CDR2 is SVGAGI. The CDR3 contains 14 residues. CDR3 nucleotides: TGTGCCAGTTCAGCGTCCTCTGGGGCCAACGTCCTGACTTTC. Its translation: CASSASSGANVLTF.

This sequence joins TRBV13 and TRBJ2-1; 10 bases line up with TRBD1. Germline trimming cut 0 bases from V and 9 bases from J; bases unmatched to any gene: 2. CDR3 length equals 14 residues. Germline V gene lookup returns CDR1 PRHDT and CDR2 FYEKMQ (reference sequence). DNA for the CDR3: TGTGCCAGCAGCTTAGGGACAGGGGGCGGTGAGCAGTTCTTC. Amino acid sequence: CASSLGTGGGEQFF.

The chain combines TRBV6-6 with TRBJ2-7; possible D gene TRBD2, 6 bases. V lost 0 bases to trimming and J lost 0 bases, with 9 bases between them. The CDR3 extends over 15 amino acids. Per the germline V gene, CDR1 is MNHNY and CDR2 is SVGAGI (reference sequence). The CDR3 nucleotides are TGTGCCAGCAGTTACTCGGGGGGTTACTCCTACGAGCAGTACTTC. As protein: CASSYSGGYSYEQYF.

The CDR3 here is CASSPGQTTNEKLFF. The CDR3 DNA sequence: TGTGCCAGCAGCCCCGGACAGACAACTAATGAAAAACTGTTTTTT. The chain carries TRBV7-2 and TRBJ1-4; D may be TRBD1 (6 bases). The CDR3 totals 15 residues. Germline CDR1 and CDR2: SGHTA and FQGNSA. Between the trimmed V and J ends, which lost 5 bases and 0 bases, there was a span of 10 bases.

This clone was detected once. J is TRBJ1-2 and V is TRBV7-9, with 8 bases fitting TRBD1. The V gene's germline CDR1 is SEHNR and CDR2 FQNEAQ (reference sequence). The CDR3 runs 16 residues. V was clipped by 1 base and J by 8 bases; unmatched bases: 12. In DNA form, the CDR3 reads TGTGCCAGCAGCTTAGGAATCTTGGGACAGGATAGGGGCTACACCTTC. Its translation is CASSLGILGQDRGYTF. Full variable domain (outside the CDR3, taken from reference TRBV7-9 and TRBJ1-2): DTGVSQNPRHKITKRGQNVTFRCDPISEHNRLYWYRQTLGQGPEFLTYFQNEAQLEKSRLLSDRFSAERPKGSFSTLEIQRTEQGDSAMYLCASSLGILGQDRGYTFGSGTRLTVV.

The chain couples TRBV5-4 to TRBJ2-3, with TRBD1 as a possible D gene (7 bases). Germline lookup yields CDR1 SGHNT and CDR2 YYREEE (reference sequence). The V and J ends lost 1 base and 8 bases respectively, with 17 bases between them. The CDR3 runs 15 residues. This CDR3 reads CASSLRTGGVGTQYF. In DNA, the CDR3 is TGTGCCAGCAGCTTGAGGACAGGAGGGGTTGGTACGCAGTATTTT.

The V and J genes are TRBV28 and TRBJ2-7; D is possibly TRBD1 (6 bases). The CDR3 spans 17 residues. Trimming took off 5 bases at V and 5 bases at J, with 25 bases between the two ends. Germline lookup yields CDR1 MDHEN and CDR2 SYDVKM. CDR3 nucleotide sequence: TGTGCCAGCAGTCAGGGGACATTCACCTACCAAGGCAACGAGCAGTACTTC. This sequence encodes CASSQGTFTYQGNEQYF.

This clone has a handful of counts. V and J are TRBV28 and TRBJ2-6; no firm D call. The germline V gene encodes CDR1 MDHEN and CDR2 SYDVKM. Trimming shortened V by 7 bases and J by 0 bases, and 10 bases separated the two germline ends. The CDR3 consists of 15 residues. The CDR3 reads CASMISLSGANVLTF. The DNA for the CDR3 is TGTGCCAGCATGATTAGCCTCTCTGGGGCCAACGTCCTGACTTTC.

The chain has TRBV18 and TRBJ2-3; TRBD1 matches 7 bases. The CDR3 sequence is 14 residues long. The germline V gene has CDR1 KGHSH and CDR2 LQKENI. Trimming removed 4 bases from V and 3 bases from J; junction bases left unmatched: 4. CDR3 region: CASSRGTVTDTQYF. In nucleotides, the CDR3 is TGTGCCAGCTCACGTGGGACAGTAACAGATACGCAGTATTTT.

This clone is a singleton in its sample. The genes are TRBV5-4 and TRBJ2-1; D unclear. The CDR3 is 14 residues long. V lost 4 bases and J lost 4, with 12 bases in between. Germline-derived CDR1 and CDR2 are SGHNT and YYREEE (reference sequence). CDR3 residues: CASSLSAKYNEQFF. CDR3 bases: TGTGCCAGCAGCCTCAGTGCAAAGTACAATGAGCAGTTCTTC.

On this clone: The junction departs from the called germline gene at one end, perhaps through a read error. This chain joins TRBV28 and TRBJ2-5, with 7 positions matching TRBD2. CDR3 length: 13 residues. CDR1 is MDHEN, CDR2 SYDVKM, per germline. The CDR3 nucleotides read TGTGCCAGCAGTTTCTCCCAGTGGGACTATAGTAACTTC. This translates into CASSFSQWDYSNF.

The CDR3 DNA sequence: TGTGCCAGCAGCTTGGTTAGCGGAAACACCATATATTTT. As protein: CASSLVSGNTIYF. The chain has TRBV7-8 and TRBJ1-3; D is ambiguous. The V gene lost 3 bases and the J gene lost 4 bases, with 7 bases spanning the gap. Germline assignment: CDR1 SGHVS and CDR2 FQNEAQ. The CDR3 runs to 13 residues.

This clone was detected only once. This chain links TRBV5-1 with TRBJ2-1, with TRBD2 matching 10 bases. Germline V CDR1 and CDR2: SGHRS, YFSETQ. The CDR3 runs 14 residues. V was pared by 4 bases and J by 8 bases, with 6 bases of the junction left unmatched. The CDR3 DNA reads TGCGCCAGCAGCCAAGCGGGGGGGCTTGATGAGCAGTTCTTC. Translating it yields CASSQAGGLDEQFF.

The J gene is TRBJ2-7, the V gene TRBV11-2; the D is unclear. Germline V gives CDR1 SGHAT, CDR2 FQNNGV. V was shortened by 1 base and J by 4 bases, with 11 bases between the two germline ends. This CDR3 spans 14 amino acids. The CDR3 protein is CASSLAGLLYEQYF. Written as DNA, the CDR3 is TGTGCCAGCAGCTTAGCGGGTTTGCTGTACGAGCAGTACTTC.

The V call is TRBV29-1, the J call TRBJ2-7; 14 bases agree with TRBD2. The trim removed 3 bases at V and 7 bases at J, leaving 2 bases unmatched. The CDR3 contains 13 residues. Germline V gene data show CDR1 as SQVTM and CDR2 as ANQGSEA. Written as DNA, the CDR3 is TGCAGCGTTGAGGGACTAGCGGGAGTTGAGCAGTACTTC. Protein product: CSVEGLAGVEQYF.

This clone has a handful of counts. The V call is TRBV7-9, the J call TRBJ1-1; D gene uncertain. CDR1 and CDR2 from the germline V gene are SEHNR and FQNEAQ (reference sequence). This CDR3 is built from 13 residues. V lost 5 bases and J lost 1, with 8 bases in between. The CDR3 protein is CASSEAGNTEAFF. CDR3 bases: TGTGCCAGCAGCGAGGCGGGGAACACTGAAGCTTTCTTT.

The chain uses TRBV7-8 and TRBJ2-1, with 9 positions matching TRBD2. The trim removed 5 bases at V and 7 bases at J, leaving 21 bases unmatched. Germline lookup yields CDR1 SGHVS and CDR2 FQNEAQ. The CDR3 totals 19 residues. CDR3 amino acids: CASSIFQGGSGSRMNEQFF. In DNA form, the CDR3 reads TGTGCCAGCAGCATATTCCAGGGCGGTAGCGGGAGTAGAATGAATGAGCAGTTCTTC.

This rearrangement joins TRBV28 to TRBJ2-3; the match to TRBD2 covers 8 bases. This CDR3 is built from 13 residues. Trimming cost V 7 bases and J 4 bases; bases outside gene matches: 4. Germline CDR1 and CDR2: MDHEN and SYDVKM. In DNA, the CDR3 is TGTGCCAGCAACGGGGGGGCCGCAGATACGCAGTATTTT. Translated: CASNGGAADTQYF.

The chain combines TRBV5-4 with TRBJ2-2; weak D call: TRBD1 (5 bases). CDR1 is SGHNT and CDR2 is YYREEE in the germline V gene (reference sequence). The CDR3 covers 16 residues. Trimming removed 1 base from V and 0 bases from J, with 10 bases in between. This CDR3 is CASSLIRGTNTGELFF. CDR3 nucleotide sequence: TGTGCCAGCAGCTTGATTAGGGGTACGAACACCGGGGAGCTGTTTTTT.

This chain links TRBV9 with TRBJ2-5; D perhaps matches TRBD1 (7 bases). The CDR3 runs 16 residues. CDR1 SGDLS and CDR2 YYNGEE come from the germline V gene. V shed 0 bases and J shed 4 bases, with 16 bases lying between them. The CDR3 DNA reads TGTGCCAGCAGCGTAGGAGCAGGGGGGCTTGTAGAGACCCAGTACTTC. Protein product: CASSVGAGGLVETQYF.

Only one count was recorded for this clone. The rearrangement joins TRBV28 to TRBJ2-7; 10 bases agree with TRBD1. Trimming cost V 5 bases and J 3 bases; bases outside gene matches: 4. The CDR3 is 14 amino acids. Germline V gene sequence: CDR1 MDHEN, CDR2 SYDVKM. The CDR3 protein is CASSPRTGGYEQYF. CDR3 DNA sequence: TGTGCCAGCAGTCCCAGGACAGGGGGCTACGAGCAGTACTTC. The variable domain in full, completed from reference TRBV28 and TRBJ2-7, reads DVKVTQSSRYLVKRTGEKVFLECVQDMDHENMFWYRQDPGLGLRLIYFSYDVKMKEKGDIPEGYSVSREKKERFSLILESASTNQTSMYLCASSPRTGGYEQYFGPGTRLTVT.

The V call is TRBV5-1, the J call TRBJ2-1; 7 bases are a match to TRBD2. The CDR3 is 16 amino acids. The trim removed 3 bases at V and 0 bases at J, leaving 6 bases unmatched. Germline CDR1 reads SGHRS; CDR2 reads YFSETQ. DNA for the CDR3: TGCGCCAGCAGCTGGACAAGCGGGGCCTCCTACAATGAGCAGTTCTTC. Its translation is CASSWTSGASYNEQFF.

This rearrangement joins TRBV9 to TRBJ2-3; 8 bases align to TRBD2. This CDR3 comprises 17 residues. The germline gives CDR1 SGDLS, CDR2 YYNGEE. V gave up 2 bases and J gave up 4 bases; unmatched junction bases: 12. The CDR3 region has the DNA TGTGCCAGCAGCGTCCCTACGGGACTAGGAAGCGCAGATACGCAGTATTTT. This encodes CASSVPTGLGSADTQYF.

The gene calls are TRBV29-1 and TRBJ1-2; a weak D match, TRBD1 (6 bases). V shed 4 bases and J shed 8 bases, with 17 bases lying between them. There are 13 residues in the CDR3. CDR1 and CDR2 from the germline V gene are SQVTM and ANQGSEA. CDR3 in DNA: TGCAGCGTTGCAAAAAACAGGGATAGCGGCTACACCTTC. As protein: CSVAKNRDSGYTF.

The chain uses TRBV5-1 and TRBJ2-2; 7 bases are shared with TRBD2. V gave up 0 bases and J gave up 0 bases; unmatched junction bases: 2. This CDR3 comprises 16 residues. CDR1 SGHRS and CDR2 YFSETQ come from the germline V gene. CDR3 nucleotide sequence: TGCGCCAGCAGCTTGGCCGGGGGGACGAACACCGGGGAGCTGTTTTTT. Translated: CASSLAGGTNTGELFF.